The 8 T cell receptor beta chains in this list originate from one sample, sequenced in a study of cytomegalovirus exposure and HLA in healthy donors. PCR was performed using 60 Vbeta and 13 Jbeta primers. Assay: immunoSEQ multiplex PCR; the TCRdb copy retains only in-frame clones and omits some. The sample has about 190,000 clones; over 60% are singletons. Material for sequencing was PBMCs. The receptors stem from a man between 25 and 39 years old in good health and CMV-seropositive.

This rearrangement joins TRBV4-2 to TRBJ2-1, with 10 bases lining up with TRBD2. The V gene's germline CDR1 is LGHNA and CDR2 YNFKEQ. After removal of 2 bases from V and 8 bases from J, the junction contained 3 bases not matched to a gene. The CDR3 spans 14 residues. In nucleotides, the CDR3 is TGTGCCAGCAGCCAACTAGCGGGAGACTATGAGCAGTTCTTC. Its protein product is CASSQLAGDYEQFF.

The rearrangement joins TRBV7-8 to TRBJ2-1; possibly TRBD2 for D (5 bases). The V end lost 7 bases, the J end lost 7 bases, and 8 bases lay between the germline ends. Germline CDR1 reads SGHVS; CDR2 reads FQNEAQ. The CDR3 runs to 11 residues. CDR3 sequence: CASNSGNEQFF. Here the CDR3 DNA reads TGTGCCAGCAACTCGGGAAATGAGCAGTTCTTC. Full variable domain (outside the CDR3, taken from reference TRBV7-8 and TRBJ2-1): GAGVSQSPRYKVAKRGQDVALRCDPISGHVSLFWYQQALGQGPEFLTYFQNEAQLDKSGLPSDRFFAERPEGSVSTLKIQRTQQEDSAVYLCASNSGNEQFFGPGTRLTVL.

The chain combines TRBV30 with TRBJ1-3; 7 nucleotides agree with TRBD1. The J segment lost 1 base and the V segment lost 7 bases, leaving 7 bases of the junction unmatched. The CDR3 consists of 14 residues. Germline V gene lookup returns CDR1 GTSNPN and CDR2 SVGIG (reference sequence). The CDR3 DNA sequence: TGTGCCTTTTCCCGACAGGGATCTGGAAACACCATATATTTT. Residues: CAFSRQGSGNTIYF.

The chain joins TRBV19 to TRBJ2-7; TRBD2 matches at 7 bases. The V segment lost 5 bases and the J segment 2 bases; nucleotides outside the gene matches: 12. This CDR3 has 16 residues. Germline CDR1 is LNHDA and CDR2 is SQIVND (reference sequence). CDR3: CASSPTAGYPTYEQYF. As DNA, the CDR3 is TGTGCCAGTAGTCCAACAGCGGGATATCCCACCTACGAGCAGTACTTC.

CDR3 protein: CASSQDWAPGVAYEQYF. CDR3 in DNA: TGTGCCAGCAGCCAAGATTGGGCGCCAGGGGTGGCCTACGAGCAGTACTTC. The gene calls are TRBV4-2 and TRBJ2-7; tentative D call: TRBD1 (6 bases). V was clipped by 0 bases and J by 2 bases, with 17 bases between them. The CDR3 totals 17 residues. Germline V gives CDR1 LGHNA, CDR2 YNFKEQ.

The chain links TRBV7-9 to TRBJ2-1; a weak D match, TRBD2 (6 bases). The CDR3 has 15 amino acids. V lost 6 bases, J lost 9 bases, and 21 bases lay in between. Per germline, CDR1 SEHNR and CDR2 FQNEAQ (reference sequence). CDR3 protein: CASSPRASESSEQFF. CDR3 bases: TGTGCCAGCAGTCCACGGGCTAGCGAGAGCAGTGAGCAGTTCTTC.

CDR3 coding DNA: TGCGCCAGCAGCCCTTTGCCCGGTCCCCTCTACGAGCAGTACTTC. Protein product: CASSPLPGPLYEQYF. V usage is TRBV4-1 and J usage is TRBJ2-7; no definite D call. The germline gives CDR1 MGHRA, CDR2 YSYEKL. Trimming shortened V by 4 bases and J by 3 bases, and 16 bases separated the two germline ends. The CDR3 sequence is 15 residues long.

The chain couples TRBV6-5 to TRBJ2-5, with D possibly TRBD1 on 6 matching bases. V was pared by 0 bases and J by 5 bases, with 10 bases between. The CDR3 is made up of 14 amino acids. Germline values: CDR1 MNHEY, CDR2 SVGAGI. CDR3 sequence reads: CASSYSPQGETQYF. The DNA for the CDR3 is TGTGCCAGCAGTTACTCGCCCCAGGGGGAGACCCAGTACTTC.